This T cell receptor beta chain was found in a study of siplizumab effects on memory and regulatory T cells. General study results and limits: A major contribution to the alloresponse seemed to be made by naive T cells, which seemed more diverse than memory cells.

Generated by immunoSEQ multiplex PCR, the TCRdb table keeps only in-frame clones and is missing some. Among more than 95,000 clones listed, over 90% were seen once. This CDR3 is 12 amino acids long. Trimming stripped 4 bases from V and 3 bases from J, with 7 bases between. The germline V gene encodes CDR1 SGHNT and CDR2 YENEEA. Points on this clone: Its antigen is unidentified.

The sequence came from a human donor in good health. Sequenced material: Tregs sorted from blood. This chain links TRBV11-3 with TRBJ2-7; D is unresolved. Here the CDR3 reads CASSSGIYEQYF. CDR3 bases: TGTGCCAGCAGCTCAGGAATCTACGAGCAGTACTTC.